The present TCR beta chain was sequenced within a study of T cell responses to AZD1222 COVID-19 vaccine. Study-level points and caveats: Without day 14 samples, only post-peak T cell repertoires were studied.

For this clone: Its antigen is not known.

TCRdb's copy holds only in-frame clones and misses some; the assay was immunoSEQ multiplex PCR. The profile covers 150,000 to 200,000 clones, with approximately 94% appearing a single time and 9.2% taken by the ten largest. The germline V and J ends were trimmed by 8 bases and 0 bases, with 12 bases remaining between them. CDR3 length equals 15 residues. Germline loops: CDR1 SGDLS, CDR2 YYNGEE. The chain has TRBV9 and TRBJ2-6; D may be TRBD1 (5 bases). This specimen was peripheral blood, taken on day 0 of AZD1222 vaccination. This clonotype originated in an adult in good health. CDR3 residues: CASSGPSSGANVLTF. In DNA form, the CDR3 reads TGTGCCAGTTCAGGGCCGAGCTCTGGGGCCAACGTCCTGACTTTC.